The next 25 T cell receptor beta chains were all read from a single sample in a study of blood T cell repertoires in COVID-19. Sequenced by immunoSEQ multiplex PCR; TCRdb stores in-frame clones only, minus some. The table includes roughly 73,000 clones, approximately 91% detected once. Source material: peripheral blood. The receptors were gathered from a man in his 70s with active or convalescent COVID-19.

V usage is TRBV5-4 and J usage is TRBJ2-7, with D hard to call. The germline V gene has CDR1 SGHNT and CDR2 YYREEE (reference sequence). The ends were cut back, 0 bases at V and 4 bases at J, with 11 bases in the middle. The CDR3 is made up of 14 amino acids. DNA of the CDR3: TGTGCCAGCAGCTTGGATATTCCCCCTTACGAGCAGTACTTC. Its translation: CASSLDIPPYEQYF.

This chain links TRBV4-1 with TRBJ2-5, with a possible D match to TRBD1 (8 bases). In germline, CDR1 is MGHRA, CDR2 YSYEKL. Trimming pared 2 bases from V and 5 bases from J, leaving 18 bases between. This CDR3 is built from 16 residues. CDR3 coding DNA: TGCGCCAGCAGCCAAAGGGGGGGAGACAGGGGTGAGACCCAGTACTTC. This codes for CASSQRGGDRGETQYF.

This chain joins TRBV18 and TRBJ2-7, with TRBD2 matching 13 bases. The trim removed 2 bases at V and 4 bases at J, leaving 5 bases unmatched. The germline V gene has CDR1 KGHSH and CDR2 LQKENI. CDR3 size: 16 residues. The chain's CDR3 is CASSPILAGGSYEQYF. DNA for the CDR3: TGTGCCAGCTCACCAATACTAGCGGGAGGGTCTTACGAGCAGTACTTC.

The chain joins TRBV15 to TRBJ2-2; a possible D gene is TRBD2 (5 bases). Germline V gene data show CDR1 as LNHNV and CDR2 as YYDKDF (reference sequence). The germline V and J ends were trimmed by 8 bases and 4 bases, with 8 bases remaining between them. This CDR3 has 12 residues. Here the CDR3 DNA reads TGTGCCACCTCGGGAAGCACCGGGGAGCTGTTTTTT. Its translation: CATSGSTGELFF.

CDR3 amino acids: CASSTHRGDTQYF. DNA of the CDR3: TGTGCCAGCAGCACCCACAGGGGAGATACGCAGTATTTT. The chain recombines TRBV9 with TRBJ2-3; TRBD1 aligns across 7 bases. Germline CDR1 SGDLS, CDR2 YYNGEE. V trimming: 4 bases; J trimming: 5 bases; junction bases outside the gene matches: 4. This CDR3 contains 13 residues. Variable domain in full (rest from reference TRBV9 and TRBJ2-3): DSGVTQTPKHLITATGQRVTLRCSPRSGDLSVYWYQQSLDQGLQFLIQYYNGEERAKGNILERFSAQQFPDLHSELNLSSLELGDSALYFCASSTHRGDTQYFGPGTRLTVL.

This clone was seen a few times. This rearrangement joins TRBV30 to TRBJ1-1; D possibly corresponds to TRBD1 (6 bases). The CDR3 runs to 13 residues. V was trimmed by 2 bases and J by 0 bases, leaving 7 bases between them. Per the germline V gene, CDR1 is GTSNPN and CDR2 is SVGIG (reference sequence). The CDR3 DNA reads as TGTGCCTGGAGTAGACAGGTGAACACTGAAGCTTTCTTT. This gives the protein CAWSRQVNTEAFF.

The CDR3 sequence: CASSLPTRSYGYTF. CDR3 DNA sequence: TGTGCCAGCAGCTTACCTACTCGGAGCTATGGCTACACCTTC. The chain is built from TRBV2 and TRBJ1-2; D not resolved. Germline CDR1 and CDR2: SNHLY and FYNNEI. Between the trimmed V and J ends, which lost 6 bases and 4 bases, there was a span of 15 bases. The CDR3 length is 14 residues.

The chain links TRBV30 to TRBJ2-3; 13 nucleotides agree with TRBD2. V gave up 7 bases and J gave up 1 base; unmatched junction bases: 8. The CDR3 is made up of 16 amino acids. Germline V gene sequence: CDR1 GTSNPN, CDR2 SVGIG (reference sequence). The CDR3 reads CASTSGRAYGTDTQYF. The CDR3 DNA sequence: TGTGCCTCTACTAGCGGGAGGGCCTACGGCACAGATACGCAGTATTTT.

The rearrangement joins TRBV7-9 to TRBJ2-7; tentatively, D is TRBD2 (5 bases). Trimming removed 5 bases at V and 4 bases at J, with 12 bases between. The CDR3 runs 13 residues. Per the germline V gene, CDR1 is SEHNR and CDR2 is FQNEAQ (reference sequence). This chain's CDR3 is CASSRGEGYEQYF. CDR3 bases: TGTGCCAGCAGCCGCGGCGAGGGTTACGAGCAGTACTTC.

This clone was recorded only once. The chain has TRBV7-9 and TRBJ1-4, with a weak D call TRBD1 (6 bases). This CDR3 contains 15 residues. From germline, CDR1 is SEHNR and CDR2 FQNEAQ (reference sequence). V lost 5 bases, J lost 3 bases, and 13 bases lay in between. The CDR3 DNA is TGTGCCAGCAGCAAAGAGGGGGTGTCTAATGAAAAACTGTTTTTT. This gives the protein CASSKEGVSNEKLFF.

V usage is TRBV23-1 and J usage is TRBJ1-1; TRBD1 aligns across 10 bases. TRBV23-1 is filed as an ORF, its function uncertain. V gave up 5 bases and J gave up 0 bases; unmatched junction bases: 9. The CDR3 consists of 17 residues. CDR3 DNA sequence: TGCGCCAGCAGTAAACCGGGACAGGGGATTATGAACACTGAAGCTTTCTTT. Translated, it gives CASSKPGQGIMNTEAFF.

This clone was counted a single time. V gene TRBV6-6 combines with J gene TRBJ2-2; 9 bases match TRBD1. The ends lost 5 bases at V and 4 bases at J; junction bases unmatched: 5. There are 15 residues in the CDR3. CDR1 is MNHNY and CDR2 is SVGAGI in the germline V gene (reference sequence). The CDR3 region is CASSRGQGTTGELFF. In DNA, the CDR3 is TGTGCCAGCAGTCGAGGACAGGGGACCACCGGGGAGCTGTTTTTT.

The J gene is TRBJ2-1, the V gene TRBV5-1, with 8 bases lining up with TRBD2. J gave up 4 bases and V 4 bases, and 7 bases lay outside the gene matches. The CDR3 contains 15 residues. Germline lookup yields CDR1 SGHRS and CDR2 YFSETQ. CDR3 bases: TGCGCCAGCAGCAGGGGGGGACTAGAGTACAATGAGCAGTTCTTC. Encoded protein: CASSRGGLEYNEQFF.

The chain recombines TRBV6-5 with TRBJ2-7, with 12 positions matching TRBD2. Germline assignment: CDR1 MNHEY and CDR2 SVGAGI. The CDR3 runs to 13 residues. V gave up 6 bases and J gave up 5 bases; unmatched junction bases: 2. The CDR3 region has the DNA TGTGCCAGCAGCCGGACTAGCGGGAACGAGCAGTACTTC. Amino acids: CASSRTSGNEQYF.

Regarding this clone: Compared with germline, one end of the junction differs, possibly owing to a read error. The genes are TRBV18 and TRBJ1-1; tentatively, D is TRBD1 (5 bases). Germline V gene lookup returns CDR1 KGHSH and CDR2 LQKENI. This CDR3 contains 11 residues. Written as DNA, the CDR3 is TGTGCCAGCTCACCTTCTCAGGGTAAGGTCTTT. Protein: CASSPSQGKVF.

This chain uses TRBV7-9 with TRBJ1-3, with D possibly matching TRBD1 (5 bases). This CDR3 region has 15 residues. CDR1 SEHNR and CDR2 FQNEAQ come from the germline V gene (reference sequence). The ends were cut back, 1 base at V and 2 bases at J, with 9 bases in the middle. The CDR3 spells CASSLVSRAGNTIYF. DNA of the CDR3: TGTGCCAGCAGCTTAGTCAGCAGGGCTGGAAACACCATATATTTT.

V is TRBV12-3 or TRBV12-4 and J is TRBJ2-5; D might be TRBD2 (6 bases). Deletions cut 3 bases from V and 7 bases from J, with 12 bases between. This CDR3 is built from 13 residues. CDR3 loop: CASSFGRGSTQYF. CDR3 DNA: TGTGCCAGCAGTTTTGGCCGGGGGTCGACCCAGTACTTC.

The chain carries TRBV19 and TRBJ1-1, with 10 positions matching TRBD1. V shed 4 bases and J 5 bases; nucleotides not matched to a gene: 4. CDR3 length: 14 residues. Per germline, CDR1 LNHDA and CDR2 SQIVND (reference sequence). The CDR3 protein is CASSRGTGVTEAFF. The CDR3, as DNA: TGTGCCAGTAGTAGAGGGACAGGGGTGACTGAAGCTTTCTTT.

The rearrangement joins TRBV7-8 to TRBJ2-1; tentatively, D is TRBD1 (5 bases). Germline V lookup: CDR1 SGHVS, CDR2 FQNEAQ. The CDR3 runs to 11 residues. The ends were cut back, 2 bases at V and 10 bases at J, with 6 bases in the middle. The CDR3 reads CASSLPGEQFF. Written as DNA, the CDR3 is TGTGCCAGCAGCTTACCAGGGGAGCAGTTCTTC.

The gene calls are TRBV19 and TRBJ1-5; a weak D match, TRBD1 (6 bases). This CDR3 has 15 residues. Germline lookup yields CDR1 LNHDA and CDR2 SQIVND (reference sequence). Between the trimmed V and J ends, which lost 3 bases and 6 bases, there was a span of 15 bases. The DNA of the CDR3 is TGTGCCAGTAGTATTGGGAACAGGGTGAGTCAGCCCCAGCATTTT. Translating it yields CASSIGNRVSQPQHF.

The chain couples TRBV30 to TRBJ1-6, with D possibly TRBD1 on 5 matching bases. In germline, CDR1 is GTSNPN, CDR2 SVGIG (reference sequence). V was trimmed by 1 base and J by 7 bases, leaving 8 bases between them. The CDR3 covers 13 residues. The CDR3 DNA is TGTGCCTGGAGTGCAGGGAACAATTCACCCCTCCACTTT. Translated, it gives CAWSAGNNSPLHF.

The rearrangement joins TRBV28 to TRBJ1-1, with D possibly TRBD1 on 6 matching bases. Between the trimmed V and J ends, which lost 6 bases and 4 bases, there was a span of 12 bases. Germline V lookup: CDR1 MDHEN, CDR2 SYDVKM. This CDR3 spans 13 amino acids. Written as DNA, the CDR3 is TGTGCCAGCAGCGCTACAGGGCTCACTGAAGCTTTCTTT. It encodes CASSATGLTEAFF.

CDR3: CASSFTGSNQPQHF. The CDR3 DNA is TGTGCCAGCAGCTTTACCGGGAGCAATCAGCCCCAGCATTTT. The chain links TRBV5-6 to TRBJ1-5; D uncertain. V was trimmed by 2 bases and J by 1 base, leaving 7 bases between them. From germline, CDR1 is SGHDT and CDR2 YYEEEE. This CDR3 region has 14 residues.

The CDR3 DNA sequence: TGTGCCAGCAGCTCCGGCCGAGGGAGGGGGCAAGAGACCCAGTACTTC. Protein product: CASSSGRGRGQETQYF. The chain uses TRBV7-3 and TRBJ2-5, with a tentative D call TRBD2 (7 bases). V shed 4 bases and J shed 2 bases, with 17 bases lying between them. Germline V gene lookup returns CDR1 SGHTA and CDR2 FQGTGA. CDR3 length equals 16 residues.

This rearrangement joins TRBV7-2 to TRBJ2-5, with TRBD2 identical over 8 bases. Germline-derived CDR1 and CDR2 are SGHTA and FQGNSA. V shed 3 bases and J 3 bases; nucleotides not matched to a gene: 0. The CDR3 is 13 amino acids. CDR3 bases: TGTGCCAGCAGCTTTAGCGGGGAAGAGACCCAGTACTTC. Encoded protein: CASSFSGEETQYF. Combining the CDR3 with reference TRBV7-2 and TRBJ2-5 gives the whole variable domain GAGVSQSPSNKVTEKGKDVELRCDPISGHTALYWYRQSLGQGLEFLIYFQGNSAPDKSGLPSDRFSAERTGGSVSTLTIQRTQQEDSAVYLCASSFSGEETQYFGPGTRLLVL.